A selection of T cell receptor beta chains follows, all from one sample in a study of shared clonotypes between healthy human individuals. Data came from immunoSEQ multiplex PCR; TCRdb stores just in-frame clones and leaves some out. The repertoire consists of millions of clones, with around 90% occurring once and the leading ten covering over 0.12%. The sample comprised naive CD4+ T cells sorted from blood. These receptors all come from a man aged 18 to 30 in good health. CDR3s include the opening cysteine and the closing phenylalanine or tryptophan. Each record gives: D gene, J gene, V gene, clone size, CDR3 DNA, CDR3 protein. A D gene is named only where the DNA matches it firmly. Clone size, where shown, is once, few, many, or a class for clones that have expanded.

. | TRBJ1-5 | TRBV19 | . | TGTGCCAGTAGTATAGGTACAGCTAGCAATCAGCCCCAGCATTTT | CASSIGTASNQPQHF
TRBD1 | TRBJ2-7 | TRBV7-9 | . | TGTGCCAGCACCCGACAGGGGGGGATCTACGAGCAGTACTTC | CASTRQGGIYEQYF
TRBD1 | TRBJ1-1 | TRBV5-1 | . | TGCGCCAGCAGCTTGACAGGGGAGACTGAAGCTTTCTTT | CASSLTGETEAFF
. | TRBJ2-7 | TRBV5-1 | . | TGCGCCAGCAGCCTATCGGGCCTAACCTACGAGCAGTACTTC | CASSLSGLTYEQYF
. | TRBJ2-1 | TRBV4-3 | . | TGCGCCAGCAGCCAAGATGTTTCGGGGGCCCGCTACAATGAGCAGTTCTTC | CASSQDVSGARYNEQFF
TRBD1 | TRBJ1-1 | TRBV29-1 | few | TGCAGCGTGAGAAGGGGGACAGTGAACACTGAAGCTTTCTTT | CSVRRGTVNTEAFF
. | TRBJ1-5 | TRBV6-1 | once | TGTGCCAGCAGTGACCTCCTGGATAGCAATCAGCCCCAGCATTTT | CASSDLLDSNQPQHF
TRBD2 | TRBJ2-1 | TRBV13 | . | TGTGCCAGCAGCCCGGGACTAGCGGGGAAGAATGAGCAGTTCTTC | CASSPGLAGKNEQFF
. | TRBJ2-2 | TRBV4-1 | . | TGCGCCAGCAGCCAACTCGGGATGGGATCGAACACCGGGGAGCTGTTTTTT | CASSQLGMGSNTGELFF
TRBD1 | TRBJ1-1 | TRBV12-5 | . | TGTGCTAGTGGGGGACAGACCACTGAAGCTTTCTTT | CASGGQTTEAFF
TRBD1 | TRBJ2-3 | TRBV2 | . | TGTGCCAGCAGGGGACAGGGGGATACGCAGTATTTT | CASRGQGDTQYF
. | TRBJ2-2 | TRBV7-9 | . | TGTGCCAGCGGTTCCCGGGCCCTTAACACCGGGGAGCTGTTTTTT | CASGSRALNTGELFF
TRBD1 | TRBJ2-7 | TRBV6-6 | . | TGTGCCAGCAGTCCAGGGGGCGAGCAGTACTTC | CASSPGGEQYF
TRBD2 | TRBJ2-3 | TRBV5-1 | . | TGCGCCAGCAGCTGGGGGAAGACTAGCGGGAGCACAGATACGCAGTATTTT | CASSWGKTSGSTDTQYF
TRBD1 | TRBJ1-2 | TRBV19 | . | TGTGCCAGTAGCCCGGACAGGGGTGGCGGCTACACCTTC | CASSPDRGGGYTF
. | TRBJ2-2 | TRBV4-3 | . | TGCGCCAGCAGCCGCCTGGGGGCCCTCACGGCCGCGAACACCGGGGAGCTGTTTTTT | CASSRLGALTAANTGELFF
TRBD1 | TRBJ1-6 | TRBV11-2 | . | TGTGCCAGCAGCTTGGGGACAGGCAATTCACCCCTCCACTTT | CASSLGTGNSPLHF
. | TRBJ1-6 | TRBV7-9 | . | TGTGCCAGCAGCTTAGCGCTAGGGGAAAATTCACCCCTCCACTTT | CASSLALGENSPLHF
. | TRBJ1-2 | TRBV18 | . | TGTGCCAGCTCACCCGACCCGAGCTATGGCTACACCTTC | CASSPDPSYGYTF
. | TRBJ2-7 | TRBV11-1 | . | TGTGCCAGCAGGGGGGACGGCAACTCCTACGAGCAGTACTTC | CASRGDGNSYEQYF
TRBD1 | TRBJ2-7 | TRBV2 | . | TGTGCCAGCAGTGTTGGGACAGGGGGCGCATCCGAGCAGTACTTC | CASSVGTGGASEQYF
. | TRBJ1-5 | TRBV28 | . | TGTGCCAGCAGTGGTAATCAGCCCCAGCATTTT | CASSGNQPQHF
. | TRBJ2-3 | TRBV7-2 | . | TGTGCCAGCATCCCTCCGGGGAGGACTTCTGGAGATACGCAGTATTTT | CASIPPGRTSGDTQYF
. | TRBJ2-1 | TRBV25-1 | . | TGTGCCAGCAGTGAAGTTCAGAGTGAGCAGTTCTTC | CASSEVQSEQFF
. | TRBJ2-7 | TRBV5-1 | . | TGCGCCAGCAGCTTGGGTGGGGGTACCTACGAGCAGTACTTC | CASSLGGGTYEQYF
. | TRBJ2-7 | TRBV11-2 | . | TGTGCCAGCAGCTTTTCCCAACTAGGGGAGCAGTACTTC | CASSFSQLGEQYF
. | TRBJ1-2 | TRBV5-1 | . | TGCGCCAGCAGCTTGGAGTCGGCAGCCTATGGCTACACCTTC | CASSLESAAYGYTF
. | TRBJ2-1 | TRBV14 | . | TGTGCCAGCAGCCCCCCCGGGGTTAGGGCCTCCTACAATGAGCAGTTCTTC | CASSPPGVRASYNEQFF
. | TRBJ1-5 | TRBV18 | . | TGTGCCAGCTCCGTGGACGGATACAATCAGCCCCAGCATTTT | CASSVDGYNQPQHF
. | TRBJ2-7 | TRBV30 | . | TGTGCCTGGAGTGTACAGGGAGGTTATTTCGAGCAGTACTTC | CAWSVQGGYFEQYF
. | TRBJ1-5 | TRBV10-1 | . | TGCGCCAGCTCCGAGGGGACATTCCATCAGCCCCAGCATTTT | CASSEGTFHQPQHF
. | TRBJ2-3 | TRBV18 | . | TGTGCCAGCTCACCACGGGCCTCAGGGGCAGATACGCAGTATTTT | CASSPRASGADTQYF
TRBD1 | TRBJ1-2 | TRBV6-1 | . | TGTGCCAGCAGACTGGACAGGGCGACCTATGGCTACACCTTC | CASRLDRATYGYTF
. | TRBJ2-7 | TRBV6-6 | . | TGTGCCAGCAGTCCGACAGGATACGAGCAGTACTTC | CASSPTGYEQYF
. | TRBJ1-1 | TRBV5-1 | . | TGCGCCAGCAGCTTGTCTCCAGGGAACACTGAAGCTTTCTTT | CASSLSPGNTEAFF
. | TRBJ2-2 | TRBV4-3 | . | TGCGCCAGCAGCCAACCCGGGGCAGAGGGCCGGGAGCTGTTTTTT | CASSQPGAEGRELFF
. | TRBJ2-3 | TRBV2 | . | TGTGCCAGCAGCCCCCGGGGGTTCACAGATACGCAGTATTTT | CASSPRGFTDTQYF
TRBD1 | TRBJ2-5 | TRBV19 | . | TGTGCCAGTAGCGACAGGGGACGTCAAGAGACCCAGTACTTC | CASSDRGRQETQYF
. | TRBJ2-7 | TRBV7-9 | . | TGTGCCAGCAGCTTAAGTGGTCCCCTCTACGAGCAGTACTTC | CASSLSGPLYEQYF
. | TRBJ2-1 | TRBV27 | . | TGTGCCAGCAGTTTATGGCCATACAATGAGCAGTTCTTC | CASSLWPYNEQFF
TRBD1 | TRBJ1-2 | TRBV6-1 | . | TGTGCCAGCAGTGAAGCGGTCGGGACAGGGAGTGGCTACACCTTC | CASSEAVGTGSGYTF